Sequencing of this TCR beta chain was carried out in a study of identical twins. Study conclusions and caveats: The same donors were not followed; conclusions instead depended on cross-sectional statistical analysis. Excess low generation probability was seen in twin-shared out-of-frame alpha sequences.

Each cDNA held unique molecular identifiers, and template switching gave it a universal primer site. One entry per CDR3 protein results from TCRdb running MiXCR on the 5' RACE reads. The sample consists of fewer than 900,000 distinct CDR3 sequences, about 18% of them appearing once. This clonotype occurred a few times. Its specificity is unknown. The V gene's germline CDR1 is KGHSH and CDR2 LQKENI. V was clipped by 0 bases and J by 6 bases, with 13 bases between them. This CDR3 has 15 amino acids. A further study also used this sample, focusing on T cells expressing NK-cell markers. That investigation notes: These clonotypes additionally ranked first within the CD3+CD56-NKG2C+ fraction of several donors.

The specimen sequenced was PBMCs. V is TRBV18 and J is TRBJ2-3; a weak D match, TRBD1 (5 bases). The sequence was collected from a woman aged 18-30 years in good health. CDR3 loop: CASSPPGSRADTQYF. The DNA of the CDR3 is TGTGCCAGCTCACCACCGGGGTCCAGGGCGGATACGCAGTATTTT.